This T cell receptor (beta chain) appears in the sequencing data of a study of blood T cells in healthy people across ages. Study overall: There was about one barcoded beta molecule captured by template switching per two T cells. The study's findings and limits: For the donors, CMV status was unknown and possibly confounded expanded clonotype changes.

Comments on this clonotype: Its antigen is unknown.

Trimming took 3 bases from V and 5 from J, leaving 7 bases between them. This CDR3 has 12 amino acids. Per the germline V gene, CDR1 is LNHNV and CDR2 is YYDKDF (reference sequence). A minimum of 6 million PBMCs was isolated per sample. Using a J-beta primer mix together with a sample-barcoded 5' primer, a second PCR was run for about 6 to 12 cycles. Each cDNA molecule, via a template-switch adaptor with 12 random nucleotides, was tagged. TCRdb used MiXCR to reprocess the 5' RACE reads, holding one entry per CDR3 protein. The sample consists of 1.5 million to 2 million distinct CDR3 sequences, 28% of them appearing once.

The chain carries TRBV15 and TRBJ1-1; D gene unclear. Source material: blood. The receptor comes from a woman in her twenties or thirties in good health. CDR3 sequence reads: CATSRAATEAFF. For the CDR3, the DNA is TGTGCCACCAGCAGGGCCGCGACTGAAGCTTTCTTT. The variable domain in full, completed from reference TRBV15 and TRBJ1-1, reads DAMVIQNPRYQVTQFGKPVTLSCSQTLNHNVMYWYQQKSSQAPKLLFHYYDKDFNNEADTPDNFQSRRPNTSFCFLDIRSPGLGDTAMYLCATSRAATEAFFGQGTRLTVV.